The 11 T cell receptor beta chains presented below share a single source sample, sequenced in a study of blood T cell repertoires in COVID-19. Measured with immunoSEQ multiplex PCR; TCRdb has only the in-frame clones, and not every one. The data show fewer than 350,000 clones, with approximately 83% seen just once and around 2.1% held by the top ten. Sequencing input: peripheral blood. Every receptor here comes from a woman younger than 45 who had recovered from COVID-19.

This chain joins TRBV21-1 and TRBJ1-2; the table's D gene call, TRBD1, was not cross checked with the DNA. TRBV21-1 is noted as a pseudogene. The CDR3 contains 13 residues. CDR3 coding DNA: TGTGCCAGCAGCAAGCGACAGGGGGGCGGCTACACCTTC. It translates to CASSKRQGGGYTF.

The rearrangement joins TRBV3-1 (or the pseudogene TRBV3-2) to TRBJ2-3; no reliable D call. The CDR3 runs 14 residues. Trimming took 0 bases from V and 3 from J, leaving 7 bases between them. Germline V lookup: CDR1 LGHDT, CDR2 YNNKEL (reference sequence). The CDR3 loop reads CASSQDDGTDTQYF. CDR3 nucleotide sequence: TGTGCCAGCAGCCAAGATGACGGGACAGATACGCAGTATTTT.

The CDR3 protein is CASSLEDSRGYTF. CDR3 DNA: TGTGCCAGCAGTCTGGAGGACAGTCGGGGCTACACCTTC. The rearrangement uses TRBV6-1 and TRBJ1-2; D is perhaps TRBD1 (6 bases). Trimming took 5 bases from V and 8 from J, leaving 15 bases between them. Germline loops: CDR1 MNHNS, CDR2 SASEGT. CDR3 length: 13 residues.

The rearrangement links TRBV7-2 to TRBJ2-3, with 8 bases matching TRBD2. This CDR3 region has 15 residues. Germline V gene data show CDR1 as SGHTA and CDR2 as FQGNSA. The ends lost 1 base at V and 6 bases at J; junction bases unmatched: 6. The CDR3 sequence: CASSLEIGRVDTQYF. For the CDR3, the DNA is TGTGCCAGCAGCTTAGAAATCGGGAGGGTGGATACGCAGTATTTT.

The CDR3 DNA follows: TGCGCCAGCAGTCTTGAAGGGACAGGGGGCTACGAGCAGTACTTC. This codes for CASSLEGTGGYEQYF. The gene calls are TRBV10-2 and TRBJ2-7; 11 bases map to TRBD1. The CDR3 runs 15 residues. The trim removed 5 bases at V and 3 bases at J, leaving 6 bases unmatched. CDR1 is WSHSY and CDR2 is SAAADI in the germline V gene.

The CDR3 region has the DNA TGTGCCAGCTCACCTTATACAGGGGAGCCTGGCTACACCTTC. Translation: CASSPYTGEPGYTF. The chain couples TRBV18 to TRBJ1-2, with 7 bases matching TRBD1. Germline trimming cut 3 bases from V and 7 bases from J; bases unmatched to any gene: 8. Germline loops: CDR1 KGHSH, CDR2 LQKENI. This CDR3 comprises 14 residues.

The chain carries TRBV6-5 and TRBJ2-3, with TRBD1 identical over 10 bases. V was pared by 4 bases and J by 4 bases, with 8 bases of the junction left unmatched. The CDR3 has 16 amino acids. Germline V gene data show CDR1 as MNHEY and CDR2 as SVGAGI. CDR3 sequence: CASSSRDRGSPDTQYF. In nucleotides, the CDR3 is TGTGCCAGCAGTTCCCGGGACAGGGGATCGCCAGATACGCAGTATTTT.

J is TRBJ1-2 and V is TRBV5-4; D perhaps matches TRBD1 (5 bases). CDR3 length: 15 amino acids. Trimming shortened V by 0 bases and J by 4 bases, and 13 bases separated the two germline ends. Germline V CDR1 and CDR2: SGHNT, YYREEE (reference sequence). CDR3 in DNA: TGTGCCAGCAGCTTGGGGGAAGCAGGGCTCTATGGCTACACCTTC. Protein product: CASSLGEAGLYGYTF.

CDR3 region: CASSPPGSYEQYF. The CDR3 DNA is TGTGCCAGCTCACCTCCGGGTTCCTACGAGCAGTACTTC. The chain employs TRBV18 and TRBJ2-7; D is ambiguous. Germline lookup yields CDR1 KGHSH and CDR2 LQKENI. Trimming took off 3 bases at V and 1 base at J, with 7 bases between the two ends. This CDR3 has 13 residues. Based on the CDR3 plus reference TRBV18 and TRBJ2-7, the full variable domain is NAGVMQNPRHLVRRRGQEARLRCSPMKGHSHVYWYRQLPEEGLKFMVYLQKENIIDESGMPKERFSAEFPKEGPSILRIQQVVRGDSAAYFCASSPPGSYEQYFGPGTRLTVT.

The chain employs TRBV4-1 and TRBJ2-2, with D tentatively TRBD1 (5 bases). CDR3 length: 15 residues. The V gene's germline CDR1 is MGHRA and CDR2 YSYEKL. With 2 bases removed from V and 0 bases from J, the gap between germline ends came to 7 bases. The CDR3 loop is CASSQSTANTGELFF. The CDR3 coding sequence is TGCGCCAGCAGCCAATCGACAGCGAACACCGGGGAGCTGTTTTTT.

The J gene is TRBJ1-6, the V gene TRBV13, with D perhaps TRBD1 (5 bases). The germline gives CDR1 PRHDT, CDR2 FYEKMQ (reference sequence). The CDR3 is made up of 17 amino acids. V lost 5 bases and J 9 bases, leaving 23 bases between the germline ends. The CDR3 nucleotides read TGTGCCAGCAGCCCCAATAAGGGCCAGGGAAAGGCTTCACCCCTCCACTTT. It specifies CASSPNKGQGKASPLHF.